The rows below give T cell receptor beta chains drawn from one sample of a study of cytomegalovirus exposure and HLA in healthy donors. Produced via immunoSEQ multiplex PCR; TCRdb's table is partial and in-frame only. The table includes 120,000 or so clones, around 79% detected once. The specimen sequenced was PBMCs. These receptors were collected from a woman aged 40 to 50 in good health and CMV-seronegative. The CDR3 runs from the conserved cysteine through the conserved F or W. Clone size is given for some rows only: seen once, a few or many times, or a class if the clone is expanded.

TRBJ2-7,once,TRBV25-1,CASSEAGQGSYEQYF
TRBJ2-7,-,TRBV27,CASSPWTVQGYEQYF
TRBJ2-1,once,TRBV19,CASIQPTGGYCNEQFF
TRBJ1-4,-,TRBV13,CASSLRQGGEKLFF
TRBJ1-3,few,TRBV6-1,CASSPDGGSGNTIYF
TRBJ2-3,-,TRBV5-4,CASSPTSGGDTQYF
TRBJ2-1,-,TRBV5-1,CASREGGRGQGALDLYNEQFF
TRBJ1-2,-,TRBV5-1,CASSRIDRVDGYTF
TRBJ2-3,-,TRBV5-6,CASSFGGSTDTQYF
TRBJ2-3,-,TRBV19,CASGDRGSTDTQYF
TRBJ1-4,few,TRBV4-1,CASSQDQGRVRATNEKLFF
TRBJ1-3,-,TRBV4-2,CASSQDPEWGEGNTIYF
TRBJ2-5,-,TRBV21-1,CASSNPPDSLTVETQYF
TRBJ1-1,-,TRBV6-5,CASSLGWNTEAFF
TRBJ1-4,-,TRBV2,CASNRDRGTNEKLFF
TRBJ2-7,-,TRBV18,CASSPGLAGQSYEQYF
TRBJ1-6,once,TRBV18,CASSFLSQYNSPLHF
TRBJ1-5,-,TRBV18,CASSPGAGAGEHF
TRBJ2-1,few,TRBV7-9,CASRKRESRNEQFF